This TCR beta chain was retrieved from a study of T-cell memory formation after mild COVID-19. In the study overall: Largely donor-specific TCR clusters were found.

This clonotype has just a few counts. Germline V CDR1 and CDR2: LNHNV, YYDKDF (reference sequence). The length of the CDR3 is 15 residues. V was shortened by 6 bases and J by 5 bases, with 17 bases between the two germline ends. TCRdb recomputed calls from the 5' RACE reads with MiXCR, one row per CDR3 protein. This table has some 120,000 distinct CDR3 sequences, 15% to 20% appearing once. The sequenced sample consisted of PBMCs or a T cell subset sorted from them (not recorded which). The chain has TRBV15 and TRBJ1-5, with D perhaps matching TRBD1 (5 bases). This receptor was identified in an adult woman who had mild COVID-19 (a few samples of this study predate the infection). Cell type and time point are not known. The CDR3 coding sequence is TGTGCCACCAGTTTACGTATGCAGGGTGATCAGCCCCAGCATTTT. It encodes CATSLRMQGDQPQHF.